These 28 T cell receptor beta chains originate from one sample sequenced in a study of cytotoxic CD8 clonotypes in ibrutinib-treated CLL. TCRdb's table, derived via immunoSEQ multiplex PCR, lists solely in-frame clones and lacks some. The repertoire holds some 93,000 clones, with more than 75% as singletons. The specimen was PBMCs, collected after 12 months of ibrutinib treatment. These TCRs come from a human donor with chronic lymphocytic leukemia.

The rearrangement uses TRBV7-2 and TRBJ2-7, with TRBD1 matching over 8 bases. The germline gives CDR1 SGHTA, CDR2 FQGNSA. Trimming removed 5 bases from V and 3 bases from J; junction bases left unmatched: 3. The CDR3 spans 13 residues. The CDR3 loop reads CASSTGGGYEQYF. CDR3 coding DNA: TGTGCCAGCAGCACAGGGGGTGGCTACGAGCAGTACTTC.

The V call is TRBV7-9, the J call TRBJ2-6; D is uncertain. The ends were cut back, 5 bases at V and 5 bases at J, with 4 bases in the middle. Germline assignment: CDR1 SEHNR and CDR2 FQNEAQ (reference sequence). CDR3 length: 12 residues. CDR3 DNA sequence: TGTGCCAGCAGCCTTAGGGCCAACGTCCTGACTTTC. Protein: CASSLRANVLTF.

V and J are TRBV5-1 and TRBJ2-7, with 7 bases aligning to TRBD1. CDR3 length: 15 amino acids. Germline V CDR1 and CDR2: SGHRS, YFSETQ. The trim removed 4 bases at V and 7 bases at J, leaving 14 bases unmatched. CDR3 in amino acids: CASSLMTGKMGEQYF. CDR3 DNA: TGCGCCAGCAGCCTGATGACAGGGAAGATGGGTGAGCAGTACTTC.

The chain's CDR3 is CASLKPGGEKLFF. CDR3 nucleotides: TGTGCCAGTCTAAAACCGGGGGGGGAAAAACTGTTTTTT. The chain carries TRBV28 and TRBJ1-4; D is possibly TRBD1 (5 bases). V was pared by 9 bases and J by 8 bases, with 16 bases between. Germline CDR1 reads MDHEN; CDR2 reads SYDVKM. The CDR3 spans 13 residues.

V usage is TRBV6-5 and J usage is TRBJ2-6; possible D gene TRBD1, 6 bases. The germline gives CDR1 MNHEY, CDR2 SVGAGI. Trimming removed 11 bases at V and 14 bases at J, with 16 bases between. CDR3 size: 11 residues. The CDR3 nucleotides are TGTGCCGGGGGCTCCAATGGTATCCTGACTTTC. It encodes CAGGSNGILTF.

There are many counts of this clone. The identical CDR3 is also encoded by other nucleotide sequences in the sample. This chain links TRBV19 with TRBJ1-4; no clear D gene. Germline CDR1 is LNHDA and CDR2 is SQIVND (reference sequence). The CDR3 totals 13 residues. Trimming removed 5 bases from V and 4 bases from J, with 8 bases in between. CDR3 DNA sequence: TGTGCCAGTAGTCGACAAGTTAATGAAAAACTGTTTTTT. It yields the protein CASSRQVNEKLFF.

This clone was recorded once. This chain connects TRBV6-6 to TRBJ2-7; possible D gene TRBD2, 6 bases. V lost 7 bases, J lost 1 base, and 11 bases lay in between. Germline V gene lookup returns CDR1 MNHNY and CDR2 SVGAGI (reference sequence). The CDR3 runs 13 residues. The CDR3 region has the DNA TGTGCCAGCAAAGGGACTCGTTCCTACGAGCAGTACTTC. As protein: CASKGTRSYEQYF.

J is TRBJ1-2 and V is TRBV5-1, with D uncertain. V lost 0 bases and J 5 bases, leaving 8 bases between the germline ends. CDR1 is SGHRS, CDR2 YFSETQ, per germline. This CDR3 has 13 residues. CDR3 region: CASSLDGEYGYTF. The CDR3 DNA sequence: TGCGCCAGCAGCTTGGACGGGGAATATGGCTACACCTTC.

This clone was counted a few times. The chain links TRBV5-1 to TRBJ1-3; no reliable D call. V was clipped by 0 bases and J by 2 bases, with 9 bases between them. CDR3 length: 15 residues. Germline V gene sequence: CDR1 SGHRS, CDR2 YFSETQ. The CDR3 loop is CASSLAELAGNTIYF. In DNA form, the CDR3 reads TGCGCCAGCAGCTTGGCCGAACTTGCTGGAAACACCATATATTTT.

This clone was detected a few times. J is TRBJ1-1 and V is TRBV7-9; D uncertain. Trimming cost V 3 bases and J 1 base, with 6 bases left between them. The CDR3 is 13 amino acids. Germline V gene data show CDR1 as SEHNR and CDR2 as FQNEAQ (reference sequence). The CDR3 nucleotides read TGTGCCAGCAGCTTCCAGCAGAACACTGAAGCTTTCTTT. Its protein product is CASSFQQNTEAFF. The complete variable domain, with remaining parts taken from reference TRBV7-9 and TRBJ1-1, reads DTGVSQNPRHKITKRGQNVTFRCDPISEHNRLYWYRQTLGQGPEFLTYFQNEAQLEKSRLLSDRFSAERPKGSFSTLEIQRTEQGDSAMYLCASSFQQNTEAFFGQGTRLTVV.

The chain carries TRBV5-5 and TRBJ2-2; 7 bases map to TRBD1. The CDR3 loop spans 15 amino acids. The germline V gene encodes CDR1 SGHKS and CDR2 YYEKEE (reference sequence). Trimming took 3 bases from V and 1 from J; bases not matched to a gene: 3. The CDR3 loop is CASSSGQENTGELFF. The CDR3 region has the DNA TGTGCCAGCAGCTCAGGACAGGAGAACACCGGGGAGCTGTTTTTT. Full variable domain (missing parts from reference TRBV5-5 and TRBJ2-2): DAGVTQSPTHLIKTRGQQVTLRCSPISGHKSVSWYQQVLGQGPQFIFQYYEKEERGRGNFPDRFSARQFPNYSSELNVNALLLGDSALYLCASSSGQENTGELFFGEGSRLTVL.

This chain connects TRBV6-5 to TRBJ1-4, with D possibly TRBD1 on 5 matching bases. Germline V gene lookup returns CDR1 MNHEY and CDR2 SVGAGI. The CDR3 loop spans 15 amino acids. Trimming removed 6 bases at V and 7 bases at J, with 18 bases between. The CDR3 here is CASSWGTDPFEKLFF. The DNA of the CDR3 is TGTGCCAGCAGCTGGGGGACGGATCCATTTGAAAAACTGTTTTTT.

V usage is TRBV7-7 and J usage is TRBJ2-7; 8 bases align to TRBD1. From germline, CDR1 is SSHAT and CDR2 FNYEAQ (reference sequence). V gave up 5 bases and J gave up 0 bases; unmatched junction bases: 6. This CDR3 region has 15 residues. The CDR3 DNA is TGTGCCAGCAGCGCTGGGACAGGAAGCTCCTACGAGCAGTACTTC. This sequence encodes CASSAGTGSSYEQYF.

The chain couples TRBV10-1 to TRBJ1-5; 8 bases match TRBD1. Trimming cost V 2 bases and J 7 bases; bases outside gene matches: 10. This CDR3 is built from 16 residues. Germline loops: CDR1 WNHNN, CDR2 SYGVQD (reference sequence). CDR3 DNA sequence: TGCGCCAGCAGTGAGATCGAGGCAGGGGGCCACCAGCCCCAGCATTTT. The encoded protein is CASSEIEAGGHQPQHF.

This CDR3 is CASSIGQVNTGELFF. The CDR3 region has the DNA TGTGCCAGTAGTATAGGACAGGTGAACACCGGGGAGCTGTTTTTT. The chain links TRBV19 to TRBJ2-2; a weak D match, TRBD1 (6 bases). Germline V gene data show CDR1 as LNHDA and CDR2 as SQIVND (reference sequence). The CDR3 is made up of 15 amino acids. V was trimmed by 1 base and J by 1 base, leaving 7 bases between them.

This clone was detected only once. The CDR3 is CATLVSRGATDTQYF. CDR3 DNA: TGTGCCACCCTTGTAAGTCGGGGGGCCACAGATACGCAGTATTTT. The genes are TRBV27 and TRBJ2-3, with a possible D match to TRBD2 (7 bases). Germline V gene sequence: CDR1 MNHEY, CDR2 SMNVEV (reference sequence). The CDR3 has 15 residues. Trimming took 10 bases from V and 2 from J, leaving 19 bases between them.

The rearrangement links TRBV30 to TRBJ2-1; weak D call: TRBD2 (7 bases). The germline CDR1 and CDR2 sequences are GTSNPN and SVGIG (reference sequence). This CDR3 has 12 residues. The CDR3 protein is CAGGPDFNEQFF. As DNA, the CDR3 is TGTGCGGGGGGGCCGGACTTCAATGAGCAGTTCTTC.

In this sample, this clone turned up a few times. The chain has TRBV11-2 and TRBJ2-6; no clear D. Germline loops: CDR1 SGHAT, CDR2 FQNNGV. This CDR3 comprises 15 residues. V was cut by 5 bases and J by 1 base, with 9 bases left in between. The CDR3 sequence is CASSQINSGANVLTF. DNA for the CDR3: TGTGCCAGCAGCCAAATCAATTCTGGGGCCAACGTCCTGACTTTC.

The sample holds one count of this clone. The V call is TRBV30, the J call TRBJ1-4; a possible D gene is TRBD1 (5 bases). The V end lost 2 bases, the J end lost 8 bases, and 18 bases lay between the germline ends. The germline gives CDR1 GTSNPN, CDR2 SVGIG (reference sequence). CDR3 length: 15 residues. The CDR3 here is CAWSLKGAGKEKLFF. CDR3 DNA sequence: TGTGCCTGGAGTTTAAAAGGGGCAGGGAAAGAAAAACTGTTTTTT. Full variable domain (missing parts from reference TRBV30 and TRBJ1-4): SQTIHQWPATLVQPVGSPLSLECTVEGTSNPNLYWYRQAAGRGLQLLFYSVGIGQISSEVPQNLSASRPQDRQFILSSKKLLLSDSGFYLCAWSLKGAGKEKLFFGSGTQLSVL.

The V and J genes are TRBV7-2 and TRBJ2-1; D might be TRBD1 (6 bases). The germline V gene has CDR1 SGHTA and CDR2 FQGNSA. Trimming took 5 bases from V and 2 from J, leaving 10 bases between them. CDR3 length: 14 amino acids. As DNA, the CDR3 is TGTGCCAGCAGCCGCGCAGGGGCCTACAATGAGCAGTTCTTC. Translation gives CASSRAGAYNEQFF. Full variable domain (missing parts from reference TRBV7-2 and TRBJ2-1): GAGVSQSPSNKVTEKGKDVELRCDPISGHTALYWYRQSLGQGLEFLIYFQGNSAPDKSGLPSDRFSAERTGGSVSTLTIQRTQQEDSAVYLCASSRAGAYNEQFFGPGTRLTVL.

This chain links TRBV13 with TRBJ1-2; 7 nucleotides match TRBD1. The ends lost 0 bases at V and 7 bases at J; junction bases unmatched: 11. Germline CDR1 PRHDT, CDR2 FYEKMQ (reference sequence). This CDR3 spans 16 amino acids. CDR3 coding DNA: TGTGCCAGCAGCTTAGGCCAAGCGACAGGGAGTCGTGGCTACACCTTC. Translation gives CASSLGQATGSRGYTF. The variable domain in full, with the rest retrieved from reference TRBV13 and TRBJ1-2, is AAGVIQSPRHLIKEKRETATLKCYPIPRHDTVYWYQQGPGQDPQFLISFYEKMQSDKGSIPDRFSAQQFSDYHSELNMSSLELGDSALYFCASSLGQATGSRGYTFGSGTRLTVV.

Notes on this clone: This same CDR3 is encoded by further DNA sequences in the sample. The chain combines TRBV12-5 with TRBJ2-5; TRBD2 is a possible D gene (5 bases). The germline gives CDR1 LGHNT, CDR2 FRNRAP. CDR3 length: 13 residues. Trimming pared 2 bases from V and 5 bases from J, leaving 9 bases between. CDR3 nucleotides: TGTGCTAGTGGTTTGTCTGGCGGGGAGACCCAGTACTTC. It is translated as CASGLSGGETQYF. The whole variable domain, filled in from reference TRBV12-5 and TRBJ2-5, reads DARVTQTPRHKVTEMGQEVTMRCQPILGHNTVFWYRQTMMQGLELLAYFRNRAPLDDSGMPKDRFSAEMPDATLATLKIQPSEPRDSAVYFCASGLSGGETQYFGPGTRLLVL.

The V gene is TRBV28, the J gene TRBJ1-2; D might be TRBD1 (5 bases). CDR3 length equals 12 residues. In germline, CDR1 is MDHEN, CDR2 SYDVKM. V was cut by 8 bases and J by 0 bases, with 7 bases left in between. The CDR3 is CASGGANYGYTF. DNA for the CDR3: TGTGCCAGCGGGGGGGCTAACTATGGCTACACCTTC.

CDR3 sequence reads: CAWSARTGFEQPQHF. The CDR3 nucleotides read TGTGCCTGGAGTGCCCGGACAGGGTTTGAGCAGCCCCAGCATTTT. The chain joins TRBV30 to TRBJ1-5; 8 bases are shared with TRBD1. From germline, CDR1 is GTSNPN and CDR2 SVGIG (reference sequence). The J segment lost 7 bases and the V segment lost 1 base, leaving 9 bases of the junction unmatched. This CDR3 has 15 residues.

DNA of the CDR3: TGTGCCAGCAGTATCAGGGGGTCGGCGAACACTGAAGCTTTCTTT. Protein sequence: CASSIRGSANTEAFF. The chain links TRBV2 to TRBJ1-1; TRBD1 matches 7 bases. V lost 5 bases and J lost 1; bases outside the gene matches: 7. This CDR3 contains 15 residues. Germline lookup yields CDR1 SNHLY and CDR2 FYNNEI. Combining the CDR3 with reference TRBV2 and TRBJ1-1 gives the whole variable domain EPEVTQTPSHQVTQMGQEVILRCVPISNHLYFYWYRQILGQKVEFLVSFYNNEISEKSEIFDDQFSVERPDGSNFTLKIRSTKLEDSAMYFCASSIRGSANTEAFFGQGTRLTVV.

This chain links TRBV5-6 with TRBJ2-2; D is ambiguous. V lost 0 bases and J lost 4, with 4 bases in between. The germline CDR1 and CDR2 sequences are SGHDT and YYEEEE. The CDR3 consists of 13 residues. CDR3 sequence (DNA): TGTGCCAGCAGCTTGGTGTCCACCGGGGAGCTGTTTTTT. Residues: CASSLVSTGELFF.

The chain carries TRBV25-1 and TRBJ2-3; 13 bases align to TRBD2. Germline V lookup: CDR1 MGHDK, CDR2 SYGVNS. CDR3 length: 18 residues. V shed 5 bases and J 3 bases; nucleotides not matched to a gene: 11. Here the CDR3 DNA reads TGTGCCAGCAGTCCTCAACTAGCGGGGGGGCTTGGGACAGATACGCAGTATTTT. Translation: CASSPQLAGGLGTDTQYF.

This chain links TRBV4-2 with TRBJ2-3, with TRBD2 identical over 12 bases. Unmatched junction bases numbered 9, after V lost 0 bases and J lost 5 bases. Germline V gives CDR1 LGHNA, CDR2 YNFKEQ. This CDR3 region has 18 residues. CDR3 coding DNA: TGTGCCAGCAGCCAAGAGTCGCTAGCGGGGGGGTATGGAGATACGCAGTATTTT. It specifies CASSQESLAGGYGDTQYF.